This TCR beta chain stems from a study of blood T cell repertoires in COVID-19 (dated by TCRdb to 2020 to 2022). Looking at the study overall: The collaborator samples originated in the United States, Italy and Spain and spanned the acute and convalescent phases of COVID-19. The material from the prospective study consisted of cDNA or gDNA derived from T cells, B-cell-depleted T cells, or PBMCs. The dataset comprised deeply sampled blood TCRbeta repertoires from subjects exposed to, actively infected with, or recovered from COVID-19. The repertoires were released in a freely available public database meant as a resource for research on the immune response to SARS-CoV-2. Samples were obtained from the ongoing ImmuneRACE study (first 160 participants) and from some 1,300 subjects provided by 6 global collaborators. A de-identified subject ID, COVID-19 status, age in years and sex were almost always included in the sample metadata. HLA class I and class II types, where available, came from metadata supplied by the sample provider rather than from assay-based typing.

A remark on this clone: It lacks a known antigen. One base away there is no much larger clone; base qualities are not given.

Study-wide conclusions, independent of this receptor: The amount of clinical and demographic metadata varied by source and participant and was provided uncurated.

The collaborating institutions used their own protocols to collect whole blood in K2EDTA tubes. For TCRbeta analysis, collaborator samples were shipped as frozen whole blood, as isolated PBMCs, or as DNA extracted from either sample type. V is pruned by 6 bases and J by 5 bases, leaving 18 bases of the junction without a gene match. The CDR3 goes from the cysteine to the phenylalanine over 19 residues. Here the CDR3 DNA is all that survives: 57 bases in frame from base 1. The germline V gene sets CDR1 to SQVTM and CDR2 to ANQGSEA. TCRbeta CDR3 regions were amplified from genomic DNA by means of the immunoSEQ Assay, a bias-controlled multiplex PCR. Under the source paper's analysis protocol: The number of nucleated cells in each sample was estimated from the amplification of reference gene primers within the assay. To quantify the absolute abundance of each unique TCRbeta CDR3 rearrangement, sequence reads were collapsed and filtered. Productive Simpson clonality was computed per sample as the square root of Simpson's diversity index over productive rearrangements. TCRdb carries this immuneACCESS record with in-frame sequences only. Its versions omit some clonotypes, under half of them owing to an unresolved V gene in the studies checked, with the rest unexplained. Clone size and the V and J calls come from that table; the DNA yielded D and trimming. The sample table shows approximately 100,000 clones, and around 89% are seen once. The top ten hold approximately 20% of the sample.

The receptor comes from a human donor with acute or convalescent COVID-19. The donor label of this sample is uncertain. This chain joins TRBV29-1 to TRBJ2-1, with 14 junctional bases fitting TRBD2. The specimen sequenced was peripheral blood. In nucleotide form, the sequence is TGCAGCGTCCTACCCCGACTAGCGGGGGGGCGTGTTTCCAACAATGAGCAGTTCTTC. Its protein is CSVLPRLAGGRVSNNEQFF.